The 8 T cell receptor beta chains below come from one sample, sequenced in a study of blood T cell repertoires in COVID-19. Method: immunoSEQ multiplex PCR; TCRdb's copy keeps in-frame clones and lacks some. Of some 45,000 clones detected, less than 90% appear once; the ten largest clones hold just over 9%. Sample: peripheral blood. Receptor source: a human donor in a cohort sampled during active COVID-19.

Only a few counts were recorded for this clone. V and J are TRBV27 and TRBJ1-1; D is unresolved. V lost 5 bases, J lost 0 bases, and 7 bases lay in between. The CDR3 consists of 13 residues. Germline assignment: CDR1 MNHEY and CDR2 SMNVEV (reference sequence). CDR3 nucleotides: TGTGCCAGCAGTCTTAACATGAACACTGAAGCTTTCTTT. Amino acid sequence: CASSLNMNTEAFF.

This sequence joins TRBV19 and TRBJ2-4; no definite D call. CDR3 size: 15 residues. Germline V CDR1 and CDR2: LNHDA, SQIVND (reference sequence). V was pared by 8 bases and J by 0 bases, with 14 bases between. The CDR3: CASGLLQLAKNIQYF. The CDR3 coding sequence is TGTGCCAGTGGTTTATTACAGTTAGCCAAAAACATTCAGTACTTC.

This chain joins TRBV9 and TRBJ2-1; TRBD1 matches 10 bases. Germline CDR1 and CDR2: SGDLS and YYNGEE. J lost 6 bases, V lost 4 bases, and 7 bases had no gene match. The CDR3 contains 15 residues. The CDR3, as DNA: TGTGCCAGCAGCCCACGACAGGGGGCAGGCAATGAGCAGTTCTTC. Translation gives CASSPRQGAGNEQFF. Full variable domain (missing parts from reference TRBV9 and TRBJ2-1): DSGVTQTPKHLITATGQRVTLRCSPRSGDLSVYWYQQSLDQGLQFLIQYYNGEERAKGNILERFSAQQFPDLHSELNLSSLELGDSALYFCASSPRQGAGNEQFFGPGTRLTVL.

CDR3 sequence: CASSDQGAGNTEAFF. The CDR3 nucleotides are TGTGCCAGCAGTGACCAAGGCGCGGGGAACACTGAAGCTTTCTTT. The rearrangement uses TRBV6-6 and TRBJ1-1; D gene unclear. The CDR3 has 15 amino acids. Trimming removed 5 bases at V and 1 base at J, with 14 bases between. CDR1 and CDR2 (germline): MNHNY, SVGAGI (reference sequence).

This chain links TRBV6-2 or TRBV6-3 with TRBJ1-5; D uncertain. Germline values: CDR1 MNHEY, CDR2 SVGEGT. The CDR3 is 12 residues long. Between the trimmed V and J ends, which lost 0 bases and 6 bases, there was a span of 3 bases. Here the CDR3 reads CASSYSSQPQHF. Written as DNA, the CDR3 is TGTGCCAGCAGTTACTCGAGTCAGCCCCAGCATTTT.

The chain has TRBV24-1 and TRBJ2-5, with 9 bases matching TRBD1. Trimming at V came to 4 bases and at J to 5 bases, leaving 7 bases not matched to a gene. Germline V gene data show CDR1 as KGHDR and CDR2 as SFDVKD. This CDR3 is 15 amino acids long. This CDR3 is CATSDQGQGGETQYF. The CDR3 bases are TGTGCCACCAGTGACCAGGGACAGGGAGGGGAGACCCAGTACTTC.

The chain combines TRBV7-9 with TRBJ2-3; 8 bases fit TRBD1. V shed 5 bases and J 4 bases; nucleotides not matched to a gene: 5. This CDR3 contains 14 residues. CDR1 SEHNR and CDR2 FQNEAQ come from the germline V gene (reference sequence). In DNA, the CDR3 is TGTGCCAGCAGCCGACAGGGGACAGCAGATACGCAGTATTTT. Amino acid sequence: CASSRQGTADTQYF.

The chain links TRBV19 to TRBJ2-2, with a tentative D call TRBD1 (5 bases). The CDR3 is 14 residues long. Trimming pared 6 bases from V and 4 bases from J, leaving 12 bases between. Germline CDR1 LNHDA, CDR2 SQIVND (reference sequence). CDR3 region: CASRIKGITGELFF. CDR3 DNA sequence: TGTGCCAGTAGGATAAAGGGGATCACCGGGGAGCTGTTTTTT.